This TCR beta chain derives from a study of long-term antiretroviral therapy in people with HIV. Version v3.0 of the immunoSEQ assay ran at survey level. The repertoire was sequenced with immunoSEQ multiplex PCR; TCRdb's copy has only in-frame clones and lacks some. The profile shows nearly 20,000 clones, around three quarters of them singletons. The study drew at least one pre-ART and at least two post-ART PBMC samples from every donor. CDR1 and CDR2 from the germline V gene are MNHNS and SASEGT. This CDR3 has 17 residues. V was pared by 1 base and J by 5 bases, with 17 bases between. The TCR sequence derives from a woman aged 40 to 55 with HIV. This sequence joins TRBV6-1 and TRBJ1-4, with D maybe TRBD1 (5 bases). Sequences were derived from unsorted PBMCs, sampled 0.2 years after starting antiretroviral therapy. The CDR3 loop is CASSEVAQWGGNEKLFF. CDR3 in DNA: TGTGCCAGCAGTGAAGTGGCCCAGTGGGGGGGGAATGAAAAACTGTTTTTT.